This T cell receptor beta chain appears in the sequencing data of a study of a mutant IDH1 vaccine in newly diagnosed glioma. Across the whole study: Most had both radiotherapy and temozolomide beforehand; others had only one. Findings and caveats of the study: Of the patients, less than 95% had vaccine-induced immune responses. Top peripheral T cell clonotype shifts appeared unrelated to pseudoprogression.

Documented time point: week 47, end of study. Every vaccine dose comprised 300 ug of mutant IDH1 20-mer peptide plus topical imiquimod. V gave up 8 bases and J gave up 11 bases, with 18 bases separating them. Germline CDR1 reads ENHRY; CDR2 reads SYGVKD. The CDR3 spans 13 residues. Concerning this clone itself: The antigen is undetermined.

Method: immunoSEQ multiplex PCR; TCRdb's copy keeps in-frame clones and lacks some. The sample comprises around 100,000 clones, approximately 89% of which are singletons, and 0.6% to 0.95% rests with the top ten. This sequence joins TRBV10-3 and TRBJ1-4; no clear D gene. Sequencing used PBMCs, obtained from a glioma patient whose treatment included an IDH1 peptide vaccine. This TCR was recovered from a woman aged 45-65 years with glioma. Here the CDR3 DNA reads TGTGCCATCTCTTCCGCGGACGGCGGGAAACTGTTTTTT. This gives the protein CAISSADGGKLFF.